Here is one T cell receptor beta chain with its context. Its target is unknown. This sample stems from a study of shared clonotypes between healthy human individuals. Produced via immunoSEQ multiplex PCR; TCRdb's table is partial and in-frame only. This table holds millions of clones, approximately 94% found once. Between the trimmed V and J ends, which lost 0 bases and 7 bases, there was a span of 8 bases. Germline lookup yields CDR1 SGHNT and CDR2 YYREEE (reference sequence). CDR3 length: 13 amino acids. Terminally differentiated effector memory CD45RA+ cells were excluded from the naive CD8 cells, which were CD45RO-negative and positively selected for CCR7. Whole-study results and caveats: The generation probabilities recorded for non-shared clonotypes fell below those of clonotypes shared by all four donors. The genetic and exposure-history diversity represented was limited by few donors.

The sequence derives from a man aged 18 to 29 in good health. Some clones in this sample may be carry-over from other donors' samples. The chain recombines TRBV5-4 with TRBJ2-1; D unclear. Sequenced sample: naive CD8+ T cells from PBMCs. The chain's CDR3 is CASSLELPNEQFF. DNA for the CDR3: TGTGCCAGCAGCTTGGAACTACCGAATGAGCAGTTCTTC.